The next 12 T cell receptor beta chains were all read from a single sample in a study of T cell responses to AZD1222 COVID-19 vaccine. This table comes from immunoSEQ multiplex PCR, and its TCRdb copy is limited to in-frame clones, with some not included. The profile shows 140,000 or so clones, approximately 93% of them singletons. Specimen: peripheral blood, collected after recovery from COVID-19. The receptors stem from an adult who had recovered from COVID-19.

Here the CDR3 reads CASLPPGVNTEAFF. CDR3 DNA sequence: TGTGCCAGCCTGCCACCCGGGGTGAACACTGAAGCTTTCTTT. This chain uses TRBV28 with TRBJ1-1, with D uncertain. V lost 8 bases and J lost 0, with 13 bases in between. The germline CDR1 and CDR2 sequences are MDHEN and SYDVKM. The CDR3 extends over 14 amino acids.

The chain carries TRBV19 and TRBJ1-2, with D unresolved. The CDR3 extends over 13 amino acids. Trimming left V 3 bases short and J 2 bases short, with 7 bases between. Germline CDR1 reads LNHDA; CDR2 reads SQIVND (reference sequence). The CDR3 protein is CASSIAGNYGYTF. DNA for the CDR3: TGTGCCAGTAGTATTGCGGGGAACTATGGCTACACCTTC.

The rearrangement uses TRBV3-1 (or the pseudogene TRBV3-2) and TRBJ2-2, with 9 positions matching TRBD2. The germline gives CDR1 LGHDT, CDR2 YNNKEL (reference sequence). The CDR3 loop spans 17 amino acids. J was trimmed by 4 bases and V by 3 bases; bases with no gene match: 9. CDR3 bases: TGTGCCAGCAGCCACGGCGGGAGGGCCTTTAGCACCGGGGAGCTGTTTTTT. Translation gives CASSHGGRAFSTGELFF.

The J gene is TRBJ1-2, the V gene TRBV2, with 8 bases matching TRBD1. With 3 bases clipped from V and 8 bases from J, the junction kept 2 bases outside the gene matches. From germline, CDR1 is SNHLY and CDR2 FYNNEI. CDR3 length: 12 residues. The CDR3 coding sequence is TGTGCCAGCAGTGAGACAGGGGAAGGCTACACCTTC. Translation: CASSETGEGYTF. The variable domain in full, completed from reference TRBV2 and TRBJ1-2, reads EPEVTQTPSHQVTQMGQEVILRCVPISNHLYFYWYRQILGQKVEFLVSFYNNEISEKSEIFDDQFSVERPDGSNFTLKIRSTKLEDSAMYFCASSETGEGYTFGSGTRLTVV.

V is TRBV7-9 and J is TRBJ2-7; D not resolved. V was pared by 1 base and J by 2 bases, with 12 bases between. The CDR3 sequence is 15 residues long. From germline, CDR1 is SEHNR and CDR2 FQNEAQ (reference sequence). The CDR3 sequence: CASSLGLGHPYEQYF. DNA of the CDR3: TGTGCCAGCAGCTTAGGATTAGGGCACCCCTACGAGCAGTACTTC. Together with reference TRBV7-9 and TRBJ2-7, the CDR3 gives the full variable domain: DTGVSQNPRHKITKRGQNVTFRCDPISEHNRLYWYRQTLGQGPEFLTYFQNEAQLEKSRLLSDRFSAERPKGSFSTLEIQRTEQGDSAMYLCASSLGLGHPYEQYFGPGTRLTVT.

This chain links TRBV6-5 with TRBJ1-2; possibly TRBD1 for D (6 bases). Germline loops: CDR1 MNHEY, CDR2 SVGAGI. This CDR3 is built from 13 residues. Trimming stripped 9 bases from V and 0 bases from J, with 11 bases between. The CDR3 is CARGGGPNYGYTF. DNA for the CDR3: TGTGCCAGAGGGGGAGGGCCTAACTATGGCTACACCTTC.

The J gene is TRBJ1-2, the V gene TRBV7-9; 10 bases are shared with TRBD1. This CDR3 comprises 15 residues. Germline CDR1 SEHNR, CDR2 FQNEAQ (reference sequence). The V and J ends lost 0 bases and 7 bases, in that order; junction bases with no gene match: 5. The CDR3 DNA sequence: TGTGCCAGCAGCTTAGCCCCCGGGACAGGGGTTGGCTACACCTTC. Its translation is CASSLAPGTGVGYTF. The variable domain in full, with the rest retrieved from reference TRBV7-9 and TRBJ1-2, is DTGVSQNPRHKITKRGQNVTFRCDPISEHNRLYWYRQTLGQGPEFLTYFQNEAQLEKSRLLSDRFSAERPKGSFSTLEIQRTEQGDSAMYLCASSLAPGTGVGYTFGSGTRLTVV.

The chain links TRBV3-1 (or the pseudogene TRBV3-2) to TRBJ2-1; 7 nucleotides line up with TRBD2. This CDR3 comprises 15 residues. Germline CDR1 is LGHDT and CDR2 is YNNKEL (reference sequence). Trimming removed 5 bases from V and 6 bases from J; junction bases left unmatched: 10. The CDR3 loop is CASSFYLADLNEQFF. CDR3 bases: TGTGCCAGCAGCTTCTACCTAGCGGATCTCAATGAGCAGTTCTTC.

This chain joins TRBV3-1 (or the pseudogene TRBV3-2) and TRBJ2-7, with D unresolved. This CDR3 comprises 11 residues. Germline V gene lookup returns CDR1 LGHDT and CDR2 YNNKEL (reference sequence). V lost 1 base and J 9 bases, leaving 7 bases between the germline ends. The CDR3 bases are TGTGCCAGCAGCCAAGGACTTATGCAGTACTTC. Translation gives CASSQGLMQYF.

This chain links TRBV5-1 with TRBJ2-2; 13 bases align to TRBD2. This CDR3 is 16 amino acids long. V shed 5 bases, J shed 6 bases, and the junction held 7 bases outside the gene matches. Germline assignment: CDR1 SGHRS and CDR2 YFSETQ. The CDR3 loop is CASSPGLAGVAGELFF. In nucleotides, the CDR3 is TGCGCCAGCAGTCCCGGACTAGCGGGAGTGGCCGGGGAGCTGTTTTTT.

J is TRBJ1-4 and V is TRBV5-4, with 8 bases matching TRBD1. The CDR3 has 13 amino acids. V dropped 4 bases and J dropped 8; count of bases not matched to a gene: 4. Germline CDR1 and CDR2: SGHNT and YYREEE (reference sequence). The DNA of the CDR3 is TGTGCCAGCAGCAGCGACAGGGGAGAAAAACTGTTTTTT. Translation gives CASSSDRGEKLFF. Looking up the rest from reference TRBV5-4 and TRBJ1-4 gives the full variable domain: ETGVTQSPTHLIKTRGQQVTLRCSSQSGHNTVSWYQQALGQGPQFIFQYYREEENGRGNFPPRFSGLQFPNYSSELNVNALELDDSALYLCASSSDRGEKLFFGSGTQLSVL.

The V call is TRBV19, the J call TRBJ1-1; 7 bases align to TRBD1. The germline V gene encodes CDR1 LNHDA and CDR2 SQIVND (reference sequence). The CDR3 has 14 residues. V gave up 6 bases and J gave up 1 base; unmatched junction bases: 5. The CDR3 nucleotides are TGTGCCAGTAGGACAGGGAGGACGAACACTGAAGCTTTCTTT. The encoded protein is CASRTGRTNTEAFF.